A single T cell receptor beta chain is shown here with its context. The assay was immunoSEQ multiplex PCR, and TCRdb's table has in-frame clones only and misses some. The table records some 300,000 clones, about 88% of them present only once. Germline V CDR1 and CDR2: MNHNS, SASEGT. The CDR3 consists of 14 residues. The V and J ends lost 3 bases and 5 bases respectively, with 13 bases between them. Each participant's cohort was designated according to participant-reported clinical history. This entry is derived from a study of blood T cell repertoires in COVID-19. Study-level background: Two negative PCRs, clearance, or symptom resolution were required of recovered Cohort 3 donors. Researchers got acute and convalescent COVID-19 samples from the United States, Italy and Spain. From T cells, B-cell-depleted T cells, or PBMCs came the material, which was cDNA or gDNA.

This receptor was taken from a woman aged 55-70 years in a cohort exposed to, infected with or recovered from COVID-19 (not recorded which). Material for sequencing was PBMCs or T cells enriched from blood (not recorded which). The genes are TRBV6-1 and TRBJ1-1; a weak D match, TRBD1 (5 bases). CDR3 sequence: CASSESGGDTEAFF. CDR3 in DNA: TGTGCCAGCAGTGAGTCCGGGGGGGATACTGAAGCTTTCTTT.